This TCR beta chain was recorded in a study of blood T cell repertoires in COVID-19. In the study overall: Donors in the United States, Italy and Spain gave samples during acute or convalescent COVID-19. T cells, B-cell-depleted T cells, or PBMCs provided the cDNA or gDNA that served as material.

Source study methods: Cell counts per sample came from amplifying reference gene primers. Repertoires were generated with immunoSEQ multiplex PCR, while TCRdb's copy carries only in-frame clones and drops some. V and J calls and clone size come straight from that table; D and trimming were deduced from the DNA. The data show over 90,000 clones, approximately 84% seen once. The source is a human donor in a cohort sampled during active COVID-19. Input material: peripheral blood.

CDR3 amino acids: CSVAGGPTDTQYF. The CDR3 DNA is TGCAGCGTTGCCGGGGGGCCCACAGATACGCAGTATTTT. The chain carries TRBV29-1 and TRBJ2-3, with D perhaps matching TRBD2 (7 bases). V was pared by 4 bases and J by 2 bases, with 10 bases between. Germline assignment: CDR1 SQVTM and CDR2 ANQGSEA. There are 13 residues in the CDR3.